This T cell receptor beta chain was documented in a study of blood T cell repertoires in COVID-19. Overall study: T cells, B-cell-depleted T cells, or PBMCs provided the cDNA or gDNA that served as material.

Measured with immunoSEQ multiplex PCR; TCRdb has only the in-frame clones, and not every one. The sample includes about 230,000 clones, roughly 91% of them seen just once. V lost 0 bases to trimming and J lost 8 bases; unmatched junction nucleotides: 11. CDR3 size: 16 residues. Germline assignment: CDR1 SGDLS and CDR2 YYNGEE. Sequenced input: PBMCs or T cells enriched from blood (not recorded which). The sequence was collected from a woman aged 25 to 39 with acute COVID-19. J is TRBJ2-1 and V is TRBV9; 7 bases map to TRBD1. CDR3 loop: CASSVEGDSVFDEQFF. DNA of the CDR3: TGTGCCAGCAGCGTAGAGGGGGACAGTGTGTTCGATGAGCAGTTCTTC.